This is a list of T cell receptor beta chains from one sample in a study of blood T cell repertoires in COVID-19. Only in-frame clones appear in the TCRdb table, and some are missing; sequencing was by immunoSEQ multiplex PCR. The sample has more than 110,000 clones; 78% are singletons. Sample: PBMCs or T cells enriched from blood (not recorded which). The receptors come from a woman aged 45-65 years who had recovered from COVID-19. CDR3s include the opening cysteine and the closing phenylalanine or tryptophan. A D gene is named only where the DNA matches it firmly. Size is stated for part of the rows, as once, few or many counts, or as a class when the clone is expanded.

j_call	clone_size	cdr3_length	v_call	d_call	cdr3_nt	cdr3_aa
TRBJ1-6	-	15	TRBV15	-	TGTGCCACCAGCCTCAGTGGCTCCTATAATTCACCCCTCCACTTT	CATSLSGSYNSPLHF
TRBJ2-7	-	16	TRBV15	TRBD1	TGTGCCACCAGCAGAGACGGAGGGACAGGGGGGTACGAGCAGTACTTC	CATSRDGGTGGYEQYF
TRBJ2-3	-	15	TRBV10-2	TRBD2	TGCGCCAGCAGAGGACTAGCGGGGGTCACAGATACGCAGTATTTT	CASRGLAGVTDTQYF
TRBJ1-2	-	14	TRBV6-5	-	TGTGCCAGCAGTTGGGACACCGGGGATAATGGCTACACCTTC	CASSWDTGDNGYTF
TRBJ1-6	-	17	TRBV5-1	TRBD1	TGCGCCAGCAGCTTACTGGGACAGACGGCGGGGCATTCACCCCTCCACTTT	CASSLLGQTAGHSPLHF
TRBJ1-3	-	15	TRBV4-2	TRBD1	TGTGCCAGCAGCCAAGAGGGACAGGGTGGAAACACCATATATTTT	CASSQEGQGGNTIYF
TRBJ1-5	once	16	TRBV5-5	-	TGTGCCAGCAGCTTGGAACAGCCCTATAGCAATCAGCCCCAGCATTTT	CASSLEQPYSNQPQHF
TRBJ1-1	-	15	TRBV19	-	TGTGCCAGTAGTATACCCCCAGCAGCGGGCACTGAAGCTTTCTTT	CASSIPPAAGTEAFF
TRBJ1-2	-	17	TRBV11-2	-	TGTGCCAGCAGCTTAATTTCCTCTGGGACTGTTAACTATGGCTACACCTTC	CASSLISSGTVNYGYTF
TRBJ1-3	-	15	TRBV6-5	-	TGTGCCAGCAGGGGGAGGGCTCTCTCTGGAAACACCATATATTTT	CASRGRALSGNTIYF
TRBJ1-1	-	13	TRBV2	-	TGTGCCAGCCGGGACACCATATACACTGAAGCTTTCTTT	CASRDTIYTEAFF
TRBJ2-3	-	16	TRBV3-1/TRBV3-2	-	TGTGCCAGCAGCCAAGAATCGCGGGGTGGCACAGATACGCAGTATTTT	CASSQESRGGTDTQYF
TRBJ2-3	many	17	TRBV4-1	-	TGCGCCAGCAGCCAAGGCCAAGGTGCAGGGCTCCTTGATACGCAGTATTTT	CASSQGQGAGLLDTQYF
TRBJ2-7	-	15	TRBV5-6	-	TGTGCCAGCACCGCTCGCCGGAACAGCCGCTACGAGCAGTACTTC	CASTARRNSRYEQYF
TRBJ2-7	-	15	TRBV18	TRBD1	TGTGCCAGCTCCTCCGGGACAGGGGGTACTTACGAGCAGTACTTC	CASSSGTGGTYEQYF
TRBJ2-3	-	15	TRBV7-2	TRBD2	TGTGCCAGCAGCTTTAGCGGGGGGGCAGGAGATACGCAGTATTTT	CASSFSGGAGDTQYF
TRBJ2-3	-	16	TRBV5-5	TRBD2	TGTGCCAGCAGCTTTGCCCTCTCGGGACTAGTGGATACGCAGTATTTT	CASSFALSGLVDTQYF
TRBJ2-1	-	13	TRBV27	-	TGTGCCAGCCGAGTACAGTCCTACAATGAGCAGTTCTTC	CASRVQSYNEQFF
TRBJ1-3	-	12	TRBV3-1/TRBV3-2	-	TGTGCCAGCAGTGACACAGGGCACTCCATATATTTT	CASSDTGHSIYF
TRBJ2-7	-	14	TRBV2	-	TGTGCCAGCAGTGAGCAGGGGAGCTCCTACGAGCAGTACTTC	CASSEQGSSYEQYF
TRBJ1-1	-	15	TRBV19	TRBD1	TGTGCCAGTAGTATAGGAGAGGGGGCCAACACTGAAGCTTTCTTT	CASSIGEGANTEAFF
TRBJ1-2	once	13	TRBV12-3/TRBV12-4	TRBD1	TGTGCCAGCAGTTTGGACAGGGGGCTGGGCTACACCTTC	CASSLDRGLGYTF
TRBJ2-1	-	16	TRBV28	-	TGTGCCAGCAGTCCCCCCGCCGAGAGATCCTACAATGAGCAGTTCTTC	CASSPPAERSYNEQFF
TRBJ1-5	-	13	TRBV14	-	TGTGCCAGCAGCCCGGGGGTGGGCCAGCCCCAGCATTTT	CASSPGVGQPQHF
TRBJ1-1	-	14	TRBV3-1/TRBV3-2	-	TGTGCCAGCAGCCAAGGGGGAGGCAGGACTGAAGCTTTCTTT	CASSQGGGRTEAFF
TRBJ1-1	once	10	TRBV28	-	TGTGCCAGCAGCCAGGCAGAAGCTTTCTTT	CASSQAEAFF
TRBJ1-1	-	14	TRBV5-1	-	TGCGCCAGCAGCGCCGGGACAACGAACACTGAAGCTTTCTTT	CASSAGTTNTEAFF
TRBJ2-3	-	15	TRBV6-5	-	TGTGCCAGCAGTTACAGGGGATCTAGCACAGATACGCAGTATTTT	CASSYRGSSTDTQYF
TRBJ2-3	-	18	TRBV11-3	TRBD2	TGTGCCAGCAGCCCCGGGACTAGCGGGGGGGCGGGCACAGATACGCAGTATTTT	CASSPGTSGGAGTDTQYF
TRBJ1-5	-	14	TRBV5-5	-	TGTGCCAGCAGCGATCCCAGGGGCGATCAGCCCCAGCATTTT	CASSDPRGDQPQHF
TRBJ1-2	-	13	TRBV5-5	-	TGTGCCAGCAGGATGGGGAGGGGAGGCGGCTACACCTTC	CASRMGRGGGYTF
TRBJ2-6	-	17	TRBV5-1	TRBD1	TGCGCCAGCAGCTTGGGGCACCAGGGGGCTGGGGCCAACGTCCTGACTTTC	CASSLGHQGAGANVLTF
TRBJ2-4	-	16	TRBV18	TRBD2	TGTGCCAGCTCACCAGGGGGACTACTAGCCAAAAACATTCAGTACTTC	CASSPGGLLAKNIQYF
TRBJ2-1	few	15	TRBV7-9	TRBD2	TGTGCCAGCAGACCCCGCCGGGGGGTCTACAATGAGCAGTTCTTC	CASRPRRGVYNEQFF
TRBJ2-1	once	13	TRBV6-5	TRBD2	TGTGCCAGCAGCGAGGGACTAGATTATGAGCAGTTCTTC	CASSEGLDYEQFF
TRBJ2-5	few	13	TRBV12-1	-	TGTGCCAGCAGCTTTAAGGGGCAAGAGACCCAGTACTTC	CASSFKGQETQYF
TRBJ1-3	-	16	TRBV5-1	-	TGCGCCAGCAGCTTGACGACGGAGGGGTCTGGAAACACCATATATTTT	CASSLTTEGSGNTIYF
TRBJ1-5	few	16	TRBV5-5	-	TGTGCCAGCAGTCTGGAGGGTCCTCGTCGGAATCAGCCCCAGCATTTT	CASSLEGPRRNQPQHF
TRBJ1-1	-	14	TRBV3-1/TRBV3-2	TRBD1	TGTGCCAGCAGCCCAACAGGGGCCAACACTGAAGCTTTCTTT	CASSPTGANTEAFF
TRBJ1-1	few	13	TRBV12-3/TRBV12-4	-	TGTGCCAGCAGTTTAATGACGGGGGCTGAAGCTTTCTTT	CASSLMTGAEAFF
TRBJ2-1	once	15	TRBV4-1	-	TGCGCCAGCAGCCCGGAGGGGGCGGGTGTGAATGAGCAGTTCTTC	CASSPEGAGVNEQFF
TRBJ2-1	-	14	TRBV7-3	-	TGTGCCAGCAGCTCCGGGGGATCCTACAATGAGCAGTTCTTC	CASSSGGSYNEQFF
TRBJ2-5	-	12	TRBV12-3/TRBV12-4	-	TGTGCCAGCAGTTTCGCCCGGGAGACCCAGTACTTC	CASSFARETQYF
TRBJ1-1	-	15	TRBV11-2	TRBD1	TGTGCCAGCAGCTTCTACAGGGGCTCCAACACTGAAGCTTTCTTT	CASSFYRGSNTEAFF
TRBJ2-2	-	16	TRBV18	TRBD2	TGTGCCAGCTCACGCAACGGGGGGGCCAGCACCGGGGAGCTGTTTTTT	CASSRNGGASTGELFF
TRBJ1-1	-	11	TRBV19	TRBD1	TGTGCCAGTGGACAGGTCTGGGAAGCTTTCTTT	CASGQVWEAFF
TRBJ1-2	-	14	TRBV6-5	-	TGTGCCAGCAGTTACTCCGGGACTAACTATGGCTACACCTTC	CASSYSGTNYGYTF
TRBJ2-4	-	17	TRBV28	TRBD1	TGTGCCAGCAGTTTAGCCGCGGGGGGACAGGGGGTAAACATTCAGTACTTC	CASSLAAGGQGVNIQYF
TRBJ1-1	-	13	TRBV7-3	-	TGTGCCAGCAGCTACGACAAGAACACTGAAGCTTTCTTT	CASSYDKNTEAFF
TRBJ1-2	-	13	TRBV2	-	TGTGCCAGCAGTGGACAGAGGGAGGGCGAGCACACCTTC	CASSGQREGEHTF
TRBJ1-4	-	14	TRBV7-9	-	TGTGCCAGCAGCTGGGCAGGGGCAGAGGAAAAACTGTTTTTT	CASSWAGAEEKLFF
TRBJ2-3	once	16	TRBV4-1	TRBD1	TGCGCCAGCAGCCAAGATGGGACAGCAAAAGGGGATACGCAGTATTTT	CASSQDGTAKGDTQYF
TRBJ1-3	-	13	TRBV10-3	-	TGTGCCATGCGGGAAGGGTCTGGAAATACCATATATTTT	CAMREGSGNTIYF